This is a list of T cell receptor beta chains from one sample in a study of post-analysis software for immune sequencing data. One entry per CDR3 protein, called by TCRdb with MiXCR from the PCR reads. The table lists 650,000 to 850,000 distinct CDR3 sequences, roughly 50% of them singletons. The material sequenced was blood. The receptors originated from a girl aged 10 to 17 with multiple sclerosis. The conserved cysteine and the conserved F or W are not part of the CDR3 here. The order of the fields is J gene, V gene, CDR3 length, D gene, CDR3 protein. A D gene is named only where the DNA matches it firmly.

TRBJ2-3 TRBV12-3/TRBV12-4 10 NA ASAHSTDTQY
TRBJ2-3 TRBV12-3/TRBV12-4 14 NA ASSLVREPGTDTQY
TRBJ2-1 TRBV7-2 15 TRBD2 ASSPEPRGLGYNEQF
TRBJ2-5 TRBV20-1 12 NA SARDGGTQETQY
TRBJ2-1 TRBV4-2 13 TRBD1 ASSPDRETYNEQF
TRBJ2-2 TRBV7-2 13 NA ASSLSQPNTGELF
TRBJ2-3 TRBV20-1 13 TRBD2 SASPTSAFTDTQY
TRBJ2-5 TRBV20-1 14 TRBD2 SARLRLAGYDNEQY
TRBJ1-2 TRBV7-3 12 NA ASSLIGGENGYT
TRBJ2-3 TRBV15 15 NA ATSRDLGIASTDTQY
TRBJ2-7 TRBV29-1 10 NA SVETAYYEQY
TRBJ2-7 TRBV20-1 9 TRBD1 SAAGTVEQY
TRBJ2-7 TRBV20-1 11 TRBD1 SASQGQIYEQY
TRBJ2-7 TRBV11-2 12 NA ASSRIAGPYEQY
TRBJ1-1 TRBV10-3 15 NA AIRSHRDLDLGTEAF
TRBJ2-1 TRBV27 14 NA ATSRLSGTYYNEQF
TRBJ2-5 TRBV15 14 TRBD2 ATSRVGLAGEETQY
TRBJ2-7 TRBV28 13 TRBD1 ASRVRDRSSYEQY
TRBJ1-2 TRBV3-1 12 NA ASSPPGQTYGYT
TRBJ2-7 TRBV12-3/TRBV12-4 12 TRBD2 ASTTSEEFYEQY
TRBJ2-5 TRBV5-6 12 TRBD2 ASSLAGTQETQY
TRBJ1-1 TRBV28 12 NA ASSQPTQKNQAF
TRBJ2-3 TRBV28 13 NA ASSFSRTGTDTQY
TRBJ2-7 TRBV20-1 15 TRBD2 SASNYLAGGPNYEQY
TRBJ2-7 TRBV20-1 13 TRBD2 SARVFTSGTYEQY
TRBJ2-7 TRBV20-1 11 NA SATSVSSYEQY
NA TRBV29-1 11 NA SVAVSGPTEQY
TRBJ2-2 TRBV28 13 TRBD2 ASSLAAGVPGELF
TRBJ2-7 TRBV12-3/TRBV12-4 10 NA ASRGDAYEQY
TRBJ1-5 TRBV6-1 14 NA ASSLRQLDSNQPQH
TRBJ2-7 TRBV27 11 NA ASLSLATKEQY
TRBJ2-4 TRBV14 14 NA ASSPRGRGGKNIQY
TRBJ2-7 TRBV12-3/TRBV12-4 13 NA ASSSIRRGDYEQY
NA TRBV3-1 11 TRBD1 ASSQGAGGTQY
TRBJ2-1 TRBV27 14 TRBD2 ASSLTLAGGPGEQF
TRBJ2-3 TRBV11-3 14 TRBD2 ASSRTRAGGADTQY
TRBJ2-3 TRBV20-1 15 TRBD2 SARPREAPTTTDTQY
TRBJ2-7 TRBV6-1 14 NA ASNKPEQAYSYEQY
TRBJ2-7 TRBV20-1 13 TRBD2 SASDPTSGDYEQY
TRBJ2-7 TRBV10-3 12 NA AISRTASSYEQY
TRBJ2-3 TRBV25-1 11 NA ASSEGYTDTQY
TRBJ2-7 TRBV5-6 11 TRBD1 ASSRDRAWEQY
TRBJ2-5 TRBV6-2/TRBV6-3 9 NA ASTASETQY
TRBJ2-5 TRBV5-1 17 TRBD2 ASSLPGTSGRGSPRTQY
TRBJ2-5 TRBV10-3 11 TRBD2 AISETSGKAQY
TRBJ2-3 TRBV6-6 13 TRBD1 ASSYARGRPDTQY
TRBJ2-3 TRBV7-6 13 NA ASSPPGLTPDTQY
TRBJ1-2 TRBV29-1 14 NA SVPLDRDGPIYGYT